Sequencing of this T cell receptor beta chain was carried out in a study of blood T cells in healthy people across ages. Using a J-beta primer mix together with a sample-barcoded 5' primer, a second PCR was run for roughly 6 to 11 cycles. One entry per CDR3 protein results from TCRdb running MiXCR on the 5' RACE reads. The sample gives hundreds of thousands of distinct CDR3 sequences, approximately 30% of which show up once; 15% to 18% is in the top ten. Turning to this clonotype: Antigen specificity is unknown.

This CDR3 spans 14 amino acids. CDR1 is SGDLS, CDR2 YYNGEE, per germline. Study outcomes and limitations: PBMCs were not sorted, which prevented a conclusive comparison of naive versus antigen-experienced cells. The fall in TCR beta diversity per million T cells was roughly linear with age. Expanded clonotype shifts may have been confounded, as the donors had an unknown CMV status. The diversity estimates, figures obtained from one million T cells, were considered underestimates.

This chain links TRBV9 with TRBJ2-4; TRBD2 is a possible D gene (5 bases). TRBJ2-7 matches the DNA end more closely, so the J call is doubtful. Sequencing was carried out using blood. The origin of this receptor is a woman older than 75 in good health. The CDR3 DNA is TGTGCCAGCAGCGTAGCGGCGGGCAACTACGAGCAGTACTTC. Translated: CASSVAAGNYEQYF.